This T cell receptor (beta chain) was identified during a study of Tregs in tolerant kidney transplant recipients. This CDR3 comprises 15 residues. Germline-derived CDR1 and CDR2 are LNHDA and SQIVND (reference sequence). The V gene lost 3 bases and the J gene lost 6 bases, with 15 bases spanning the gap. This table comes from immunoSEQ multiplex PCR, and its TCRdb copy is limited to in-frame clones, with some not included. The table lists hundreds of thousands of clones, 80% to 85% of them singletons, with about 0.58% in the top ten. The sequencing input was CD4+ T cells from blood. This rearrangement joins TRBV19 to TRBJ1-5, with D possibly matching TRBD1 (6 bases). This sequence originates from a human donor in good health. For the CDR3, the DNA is TGTGCCAGTAGTATGGGGCCAGGGGCTAGTCAGCCCCAGCATTTT. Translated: CASSMGPGASQPQHF.